This TCR beta chain was documented in a study of shared clonotypes between healthy human individuals. Authors' processing steps: Junction-only immunoSEQ sequences carried no quality scores, so filtering differed. Clones were read by immunoSEQ multiplex PCR, and TCRdb kept only the in-frame ones, dropping some. The V and J calls and the clone size are those of that table, but D and trimming were determined from the DNA. The sample contains roughly 2 million clones, 90% to 95% of which appear only once. Sequencing was performed on naive CD4+ T cells sorted from blood. The subset: CD45RA+ positively selected. This TCR was recovered from a man in his late teens or twenties in good health.

The CDR3, as DNA: TGTGCCAGCAGCCCAGTGACGGCCGGACAGGGAGGCCAGCCCCAGCATTTT. Translating gives CASSPVTAGQGGQPQHF. The chain couples TRBV7-9 to TRBJ1-5, with 8 bases lining up with TRBD1. Germline assignment: CDR1 SEHNR and CDR2 FQNEAQ (reference sequence). The CDR3 has 17 residues. The V and J ends lost 5 bases and 7 bases, in that order; junction bases with no gene match: 16.